This T cell receptor beta chain was sequenced during a study of T cells after yellow fever vaccination. Making TCR cDNA involved 5'RACE template switching, which added UMIs and a universal primer site. Using its own MiXCR run on the 5' RACE reads, TCRdb lists one record per CDR3 protein. The data show 300,000 to 350,000 distinct CDR3 sequences, with 3% to 4.5% seen just once and roughly a quarter held by the top ten. Trimming removed 8 bases from V and 4 bases from J, with 15 bases in between. Germline CDR1 reads KGHSH; CDR2 reads LQKENI. This CDR3 comprises 13 residues. J is TRBJ2-7 and V is TRBV18; TRBD1 might be the D (5 bases). The TCR comes from a man younger than 30 who received the YFV17D yellow fever vaccine. Here the sequenced sample was PBMCs, taken 5 days after the yellow fever booster vaccination. The DNA for the CDR3 is TGTGCCAGCCTCAGGGAAGGTGGGTACGAGCAGTACTTC. It encodes CASLREGGYEQYF.